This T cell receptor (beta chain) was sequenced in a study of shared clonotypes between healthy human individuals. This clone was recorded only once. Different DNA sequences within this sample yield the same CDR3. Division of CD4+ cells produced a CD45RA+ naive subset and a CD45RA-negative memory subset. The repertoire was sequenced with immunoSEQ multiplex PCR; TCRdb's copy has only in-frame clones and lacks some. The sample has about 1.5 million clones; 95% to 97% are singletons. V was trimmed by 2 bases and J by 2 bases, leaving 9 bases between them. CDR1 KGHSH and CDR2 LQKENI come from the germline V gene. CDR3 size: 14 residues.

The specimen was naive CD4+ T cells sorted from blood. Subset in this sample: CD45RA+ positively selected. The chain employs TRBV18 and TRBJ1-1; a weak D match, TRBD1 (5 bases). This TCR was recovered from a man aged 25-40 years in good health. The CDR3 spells CASSPGGGNTEAFF. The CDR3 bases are TGTGCCAGCTCACCAGGGGGGGGTAACACTGAAGCTTTCTTT.